What follows is one TCR beta chain and its context. At one of its ends the junction is not consistent with the germline gene, which may arise from a read error. The method was immunoSEQ multiplex PCR; TCRdb's version includes in-frame clones alone and lacks a portion of them. Among about 57,000 clones listed, less than 80% were seen once. The sample comes from a study of blood T cell repertoires in COVID-19. Study background: The samples span acute and convalescent COVID-19 from the United States, Italy and Spain.

The CDR3 extends over 14 amino acids. Germline V lookup: CDR1 MNHEY, CDR2 SMNVEV (reference sequence). The origin of this receptor is a man aged 55 to 70 with acute or convalescent COVID-19. The sample comprised peripheral blood. The J gene is TRBJ2-5, the V gene TRBV27; TRBD1 might be the D (5 bases). CDR3 sequence (DNA): TGTGCCAGCAGTTCCCGACAGATACAAGAGGCCCAGTACTTC. Translation gives CASSSRQIQEAQYF.